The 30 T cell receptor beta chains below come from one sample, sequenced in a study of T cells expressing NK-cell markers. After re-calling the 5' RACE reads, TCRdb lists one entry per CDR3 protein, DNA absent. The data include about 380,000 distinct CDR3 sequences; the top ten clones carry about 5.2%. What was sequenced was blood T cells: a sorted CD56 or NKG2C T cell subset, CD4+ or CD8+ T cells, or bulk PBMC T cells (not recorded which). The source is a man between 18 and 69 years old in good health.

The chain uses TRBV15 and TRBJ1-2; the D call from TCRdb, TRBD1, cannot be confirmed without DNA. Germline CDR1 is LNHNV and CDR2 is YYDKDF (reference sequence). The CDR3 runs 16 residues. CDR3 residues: CATSSKIQGLRSGYTF.

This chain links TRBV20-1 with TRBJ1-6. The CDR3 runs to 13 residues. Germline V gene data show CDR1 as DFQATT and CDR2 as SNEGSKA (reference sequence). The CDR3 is CSAHPSYNSPLHF.

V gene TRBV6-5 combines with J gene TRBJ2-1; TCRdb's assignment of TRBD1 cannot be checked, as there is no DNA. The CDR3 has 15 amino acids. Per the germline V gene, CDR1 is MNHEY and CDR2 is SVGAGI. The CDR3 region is CASSLGGGLYNEQFF.

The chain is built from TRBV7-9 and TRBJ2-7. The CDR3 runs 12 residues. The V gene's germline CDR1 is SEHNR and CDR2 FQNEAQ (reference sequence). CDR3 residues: CASSHSAAEQYF.

CDR3 sequence: CAAAPGPSPNEQFF. The J gene is TRBJ2-1, the V gene TRBV28; with no DNA, the TCRdb D assignment of TRBD1 cannot be verified. Germline V gene data show CDR1 as MDHEN and CDR2 as SYDVKM. The CDR3 has 14 residues.

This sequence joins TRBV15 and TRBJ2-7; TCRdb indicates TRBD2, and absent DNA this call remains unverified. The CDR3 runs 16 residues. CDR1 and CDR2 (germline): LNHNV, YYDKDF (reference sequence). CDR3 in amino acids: CATSSALGRKPYEQYF.

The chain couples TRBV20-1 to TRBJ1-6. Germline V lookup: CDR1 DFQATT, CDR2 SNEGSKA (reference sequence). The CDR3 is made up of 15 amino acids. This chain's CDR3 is CSARVQAPYNSPLHF.

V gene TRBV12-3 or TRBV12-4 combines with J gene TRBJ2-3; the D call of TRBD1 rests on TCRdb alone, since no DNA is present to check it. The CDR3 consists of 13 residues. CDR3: CASRSAGTDTQYF.

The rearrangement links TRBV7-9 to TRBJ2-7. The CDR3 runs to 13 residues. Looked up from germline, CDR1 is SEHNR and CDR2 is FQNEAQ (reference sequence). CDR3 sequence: CASRPYLENEQYF.

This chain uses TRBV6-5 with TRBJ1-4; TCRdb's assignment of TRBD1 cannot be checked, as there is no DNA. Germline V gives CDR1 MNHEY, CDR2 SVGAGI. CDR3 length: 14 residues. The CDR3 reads CASSYRGPNEKLFF.

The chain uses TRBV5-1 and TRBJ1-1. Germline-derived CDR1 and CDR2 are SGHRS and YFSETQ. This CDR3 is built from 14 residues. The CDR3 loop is CASKEVSANTEAFF.

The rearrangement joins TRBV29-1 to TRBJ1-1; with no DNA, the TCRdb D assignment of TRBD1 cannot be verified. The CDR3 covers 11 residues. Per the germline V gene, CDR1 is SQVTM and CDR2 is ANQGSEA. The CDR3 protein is CSIGQSAEAFF.

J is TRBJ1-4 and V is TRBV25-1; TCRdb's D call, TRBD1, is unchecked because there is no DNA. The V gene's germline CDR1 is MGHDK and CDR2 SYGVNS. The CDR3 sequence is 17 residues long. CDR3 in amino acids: CASSDGTGVVNNEKLFF.

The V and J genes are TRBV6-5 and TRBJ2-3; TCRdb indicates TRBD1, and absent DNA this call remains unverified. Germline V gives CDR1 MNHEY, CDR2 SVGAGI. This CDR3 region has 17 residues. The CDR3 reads CASSYSISRGRPDTQYF.

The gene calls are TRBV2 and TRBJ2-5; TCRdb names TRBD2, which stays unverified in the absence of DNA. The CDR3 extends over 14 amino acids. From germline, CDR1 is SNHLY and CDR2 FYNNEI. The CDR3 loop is CASSGQLVQETQYF.

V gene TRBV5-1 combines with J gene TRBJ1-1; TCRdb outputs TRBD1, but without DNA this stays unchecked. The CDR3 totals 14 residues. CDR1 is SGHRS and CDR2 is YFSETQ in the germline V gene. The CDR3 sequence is CAIQRGGRSPEAFF.

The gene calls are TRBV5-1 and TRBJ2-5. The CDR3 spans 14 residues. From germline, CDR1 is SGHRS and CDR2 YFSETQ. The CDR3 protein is CASKVGVSVETQYF.

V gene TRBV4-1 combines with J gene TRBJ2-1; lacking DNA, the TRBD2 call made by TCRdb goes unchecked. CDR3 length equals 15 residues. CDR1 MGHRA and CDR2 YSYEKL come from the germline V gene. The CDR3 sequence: CASSQVGGPVGEQFF.

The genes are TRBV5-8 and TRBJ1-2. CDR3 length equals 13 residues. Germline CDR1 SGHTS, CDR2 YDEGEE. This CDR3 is CASSLTQLYGYTF.

Here the CDR3 reads CASSSFPRAGGAGGANVLTF. The genes are TRBV12-3 or TRBV12-4 and TRBJ2-6; TCRdb picks TRBD1, but there is no DNA to check that call. The CDR3 contains 20 residues.

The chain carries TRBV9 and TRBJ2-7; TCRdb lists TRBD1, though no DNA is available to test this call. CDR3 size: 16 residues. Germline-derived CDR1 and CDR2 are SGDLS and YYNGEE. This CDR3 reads CASSVSSGASSYEQYF.

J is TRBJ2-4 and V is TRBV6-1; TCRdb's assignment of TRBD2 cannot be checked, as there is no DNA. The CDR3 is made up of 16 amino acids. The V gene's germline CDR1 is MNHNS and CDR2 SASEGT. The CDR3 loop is CASRAARSVTKNIQYF.

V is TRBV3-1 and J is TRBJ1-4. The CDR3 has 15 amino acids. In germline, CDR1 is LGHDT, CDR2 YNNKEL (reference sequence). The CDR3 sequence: CASSQAMGGLGKLFF.

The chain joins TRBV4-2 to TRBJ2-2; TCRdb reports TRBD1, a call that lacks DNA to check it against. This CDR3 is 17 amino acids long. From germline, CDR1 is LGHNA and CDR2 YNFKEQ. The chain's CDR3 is CASSRPTGGDNTGELFF.

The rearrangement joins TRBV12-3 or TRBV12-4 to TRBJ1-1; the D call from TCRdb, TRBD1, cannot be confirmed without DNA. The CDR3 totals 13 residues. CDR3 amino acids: CASSSWGSAEAFF.

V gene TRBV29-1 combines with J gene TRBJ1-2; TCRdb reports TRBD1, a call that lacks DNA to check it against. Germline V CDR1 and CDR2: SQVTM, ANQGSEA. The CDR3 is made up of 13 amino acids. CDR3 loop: CSATTGGNYGYTF.

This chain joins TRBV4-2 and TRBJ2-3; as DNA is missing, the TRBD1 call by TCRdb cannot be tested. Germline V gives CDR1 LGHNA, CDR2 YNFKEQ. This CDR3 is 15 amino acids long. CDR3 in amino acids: CASSEGDRVTDTQYF.

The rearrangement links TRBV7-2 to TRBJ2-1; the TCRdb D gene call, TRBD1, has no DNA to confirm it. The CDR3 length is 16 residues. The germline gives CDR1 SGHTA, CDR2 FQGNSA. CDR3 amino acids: CASSLERGGPNNEQFF.

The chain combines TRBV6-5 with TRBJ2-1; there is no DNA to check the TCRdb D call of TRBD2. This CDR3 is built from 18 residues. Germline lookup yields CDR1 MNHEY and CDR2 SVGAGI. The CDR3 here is CASSYAMLAGVSYNEQFF.

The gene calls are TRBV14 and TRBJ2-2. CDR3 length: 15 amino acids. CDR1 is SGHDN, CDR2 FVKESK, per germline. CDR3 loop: CASSHRPANTGELFF. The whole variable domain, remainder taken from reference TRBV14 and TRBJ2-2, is EAGVTQFPSHSVIEKGQTVTLRCDPISGHDNLYWYRRVMGKEIKFLLHFVKESKQDESGMPNNRFLAERTGGTYSTLKVQPAELEDSGVYFCASSHRPANTGELFFGEGSRLTVL.